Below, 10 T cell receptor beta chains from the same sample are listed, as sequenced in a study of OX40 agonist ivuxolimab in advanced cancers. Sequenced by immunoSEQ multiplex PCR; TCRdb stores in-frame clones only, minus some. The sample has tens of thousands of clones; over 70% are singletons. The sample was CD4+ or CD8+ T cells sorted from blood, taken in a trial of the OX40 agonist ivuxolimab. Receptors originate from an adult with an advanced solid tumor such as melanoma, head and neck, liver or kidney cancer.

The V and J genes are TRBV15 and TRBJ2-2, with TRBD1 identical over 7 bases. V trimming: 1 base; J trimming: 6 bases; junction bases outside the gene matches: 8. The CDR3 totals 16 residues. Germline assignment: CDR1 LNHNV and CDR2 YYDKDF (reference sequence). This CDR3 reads CATSRGRGQAPGELFF. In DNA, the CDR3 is TGTGCCACCAGCAGAGGCCGAGGACAGGCCCCCGGGGAGCTGTTTTTT.

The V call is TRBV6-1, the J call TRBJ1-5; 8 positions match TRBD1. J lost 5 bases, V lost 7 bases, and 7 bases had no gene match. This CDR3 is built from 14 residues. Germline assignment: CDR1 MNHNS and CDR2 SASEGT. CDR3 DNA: TGTGCCAGCATCACCGGGACAGGATATCAGCCCCAGCATTTT. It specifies CASITGTGYQPQHF.

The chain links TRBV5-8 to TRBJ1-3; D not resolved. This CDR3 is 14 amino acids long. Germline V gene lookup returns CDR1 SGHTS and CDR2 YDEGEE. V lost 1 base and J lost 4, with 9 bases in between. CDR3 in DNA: TGTGCCAGCAGCTTGACCTCAGTGGGAAACACCATATATTTT. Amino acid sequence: CASSLTSVGNTIYF.

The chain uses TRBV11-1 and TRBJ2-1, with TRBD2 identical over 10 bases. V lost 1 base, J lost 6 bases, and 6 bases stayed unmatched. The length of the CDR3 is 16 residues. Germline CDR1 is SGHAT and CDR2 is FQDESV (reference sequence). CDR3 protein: CASSLDRSGRANEQFF. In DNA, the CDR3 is TGTGCCAGCAGCTTAGACCGCAGCGGGAGGGCCAATGAGCAGTTCTTC.

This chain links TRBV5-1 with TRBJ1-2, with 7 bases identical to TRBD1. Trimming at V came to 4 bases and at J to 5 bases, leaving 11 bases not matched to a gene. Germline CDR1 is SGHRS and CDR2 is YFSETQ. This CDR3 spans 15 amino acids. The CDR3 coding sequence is TGCGCCAGCAGCAACCGGACAGGAGGGGTGTATGGCTACACCTTC. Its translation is CASSNRTGGVYGYTF.

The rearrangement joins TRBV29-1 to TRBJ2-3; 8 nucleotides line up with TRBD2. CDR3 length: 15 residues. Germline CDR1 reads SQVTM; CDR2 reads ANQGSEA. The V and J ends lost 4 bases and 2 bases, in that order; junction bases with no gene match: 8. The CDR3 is CSVGKSGGSTDTQYF. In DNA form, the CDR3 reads TGCAGCGTTGGTAAGAGCGGGGGCTCCACAGATACGCAGTATTTT.

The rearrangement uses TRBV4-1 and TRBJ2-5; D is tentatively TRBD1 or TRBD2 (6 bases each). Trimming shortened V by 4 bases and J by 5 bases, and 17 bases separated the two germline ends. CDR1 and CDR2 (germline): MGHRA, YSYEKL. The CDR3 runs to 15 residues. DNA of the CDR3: TGCGCCAGCAGCCCTAGGGGGGAAGGGAGGGAGACCCAGTACTTC. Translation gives CASSPRGEGRETQYF.

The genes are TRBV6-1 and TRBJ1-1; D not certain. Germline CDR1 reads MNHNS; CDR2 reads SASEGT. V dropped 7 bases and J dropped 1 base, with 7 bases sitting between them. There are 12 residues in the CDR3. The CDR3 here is CASILGNTEAFF. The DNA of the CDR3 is TGTGCCAGCATTCTGGGGAACACTGAAGCTTTCTTT.

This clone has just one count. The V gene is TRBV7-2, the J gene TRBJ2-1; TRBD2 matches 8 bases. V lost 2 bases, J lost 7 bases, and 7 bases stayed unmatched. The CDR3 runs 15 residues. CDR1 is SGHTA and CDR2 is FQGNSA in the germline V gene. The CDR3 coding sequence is TGTGCCAGCAGCTTATCAGCGGGAGTCGGGAATGAGCAGTTCTTC. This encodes CASSLSAGVGNEQFF.

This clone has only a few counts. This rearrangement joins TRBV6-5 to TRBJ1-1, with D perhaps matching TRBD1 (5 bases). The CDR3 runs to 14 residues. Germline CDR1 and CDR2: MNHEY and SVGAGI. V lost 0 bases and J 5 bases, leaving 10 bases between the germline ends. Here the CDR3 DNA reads TGTGCCAGCAGTTACTCTGGGGGGGATACTGAAGCTTTCTTT. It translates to CASSYSGGDTEAFF.